These 32 T cell receptor beta chains came from one sample sequenced in a study of stem cell transplantation in POMP-related autoinflammatory disease. Repertoires were generated with immunoSEQ multiplex PCR, while TCRdb's copy carries only in-frame clones and drops some. The repertoire holds tens of thousands of clones, with just over 90% as singletons. Source: CD4+ T cells from PBMCs, taken after stem cell transplantation. Receptor source: a human patient with POMP-related autoinflammation and immune dysregulation (PRAID). Some T cells may trace back to the graft donor.

The gene calls are TRBV19 and TRBJ2-3, with TRBD2 as a possible D gene (6 bases). This CDR3 spans 13 amino acids. Germline V gene sequence: CDR1 LNHDA, CDR2 SQIVND (reference sequence). Trimming removed 4 bases from V and 4 bases from J, with 9 bases in between. The CDR3 bases are TGTGCCAGTAGTAGGACGGGGGCAGATACGCAGTATTTT. It yields the protein CASSRTGADTQYF.

The genes are TRBV3-1 (or the pseudogene TRBV3-2) and TRBJ2-7; 9 bases map to TRBD2. CDR1 is LGHDT, CDR2 YNNKEL, per germline (reference sequence). V shed 5 bases and J 3 bases; nucleotides not matched to a gene: 11. This CDR3 has 16 residues. The CDR3 is CASSKFGDSGSYEQYF. DNA for the CDR3: TGTGCCAGCAGCAAATTCGGGGATAGCGGGAGCTACGAGCAGTACTTC.

The chain links TRBV2 to TRBJ1-1; 7 bases are a match to TRBD1. CDR1 and CDR2 (germline): SNHLY, FYNNEI. CDR3 size: 15 residues. V lost 7 bases, J lost 1 base, and 9 bases stayed unmatched. CDR3 protein: CASTLRGQPNTEAFF. The CDR3 DNA reads TGTGCCAGCACCCTTAGGGGACAGCCGAACACTGAAGCTTTCTTT. Supplemented by reference TRBV2 and TRBJ1-1, the full variable domain reads EPEVTQTPSHQVTQMGQEVILRCVPISNHLYFYWYRQILGQKVEFLVSFYNNEISEKSEIFDDQFSVERPDGSNFTLKIRSTKLEDSAMYFCASTLRGQPNTEAFFGQGTRLTVV.

DNA for the CDR3: TGTGCCAGCAGCATGGGACTAGCGGAACACTACGAGCAGTACTTC. Amino acids: CASSMGLAEHYEQYF. The genes are TRBV7-2 and TRBJ2-7; 11 bases line up with TRBD2. V lost 5 bases to trimming and J lost 3 bases; unmatched junction nucleotides: 6. The germline V gene has CDR1 SGHTA and CDR2 FQGNSA. There are 15 residues in the CDR3.

The CDR3 is CASSSTGPLNTEAFF. In nucleotides, the CDR3 is TGTGCCAGCAGTTCGACAGGGCCATTGAACACTGAAGCTTTCTTT. The rearrangement joins TRBV28 to TRBJ1-1; 7 bases fit TRBD1. CDR1 MDHEN and CDR2 SYDVKM come from the germline V gene. The CDR3 extends over 15 amino acids. Trimming removed 4 bases from V and 0 bases from J; junction bases left unmatched: 5.

This chain connects TRBV2 to TRBJ1-4; 8 bases line up with TRBD1. Per the germline V gene, CDR1 is SNHLY and CDR2 is FYNNEI. V lost 5 bases to trimming and J lost 8 bases; unmatched junction nucleotides: 4. The CDR3 contains 13 residues. CDR3 in DNA: TGTGCCAGCAGTTACAGGGGGGAAGAAAAACTGTTTTTT. Amino acids: CASSYRGEEKLFF.

The V gene is TRBV4-1, the J gene TRBJ2-2, with TRBD1 identical over 9 bases. This CDR3 contains 15 residues. J lost 5 bases, V lost 7 bases, and 8 bases had no gene match. Germline CDR1 MGHRA, CDR2 YSYEKL. The CDR3 protein is CASTKTGGRTGELFF. The CDR3, as DNA: TGCGCCAGCACCAAGACAGGGGGTAGAACCGGGGAGCTGTTTTTT.

The rearrangement links TRBV7-9 to TRBJ2-5, with 12 bases lining up with TRBD2. Germline CDR1 is SEHNR and CDR2 is FQNEAQ (reference sequence). The ends lost 4 bases at V and 3 bases at J; junction bases unmatched: 6. The CDR3 runs 16 residues. This chain's CDR3 is CASSSRTSGEKETQYF. CDR3 DNA: TGTGCCAGCAGCTCAAGGACTAGCGGGGAGAAAGAGACCCAGTACTTC. The full variable domain, completed using reference TRBV7-9 and TRBJ2-5, is DTGVSQNPRHKITKRGQNVTFRCDPISEHNRLYWYRQTLGQGPEFLTYFQNEAQLEKSRLLSDRFSAERPKGSFSTLEIQRTEQGDSAMYLCASSSRTSGEKETQYFGPGTRLLVL.

J is TRBJ1-3 and V is TRBV28; D remains unclear. Germline CDR1 and CDR2: MDHEN and SYDVKM. The CDR3 runs to 12 residues. The germline V and J ends were trimmed by 6 bases and 4 bases, with 7 bases remaining between them. CDR3 protein: CASRTGGNTIYF. CDR3 nucleotide sequence: TGTGCCAGCAGGACCGGGGGAAACACCATATATTTT.

The chain couples TRBV18 to TRBJ1-3, with D possibly being TRBD1 (5 bases). Looked up from germline, CDR1 is KGHSH and CDR2 is LQKENI. This CDR3 region has 15 residues. V lost 2 bases to trimming and J lost 2 bases, with 10 bases between them. CDR3 sequence reads: CASSPSRGAGNTIYF. Written as DNA, the CDR3 is TGTGCCAGCTCACCATCACGGGGCGCTGGAAACACCATATATTTT.

This chain connects TRBV19 to TRBJ2-7; 7 bases line up with TRBD1. This CDR3 contains 14 residues. The V gene's germline CDR1 is LNHDA and CDR2 SQIVND (reference sequence). With 5 bases clipped from V and 3 bases from J, the junction kept 7 bases outside the gene matches. For the CDR3, the DNA is TGTGCCAGTAGTGTTAACAGGGGCATCTACGAGCAGTACTTC. This translates into CASSVNRGIYEQYF.

V gene TRBV6-5 combines with J gene TRBJ2-7; either TRBD1 or TRBD2 may supply D (5 bases each). This CDR3 has 14 residues. V was shortened by 2 bases and J by 5 bases, with 13 bases between the two germline ends. Germline CDR1 is MNHEY and CDR2 is SVGAGI. The CDR3 here is CASSYGDDYHEQYV. The CDR3 DNA is TGTGCCAGCAGTTACGGGGACGATTACCACGAGCAGTACGTC.

V usage is TRBV20-1 and J usage is TRBJ2-5, with 7 nucleotides matching TRBD2. The junction had 9 bases not matched to a gene; V was cut back by 3 bases and J by 5 bases. CDR3 size: 14 residues. Germline loops: CDR1 DFQATT, CDR2 SNEGSKA (reference sequence). In DNA, the CDR3 is TGCAGTGCTAGTTCGGGAGGTGGGTTGGAGACCCAGTACTTC. Protein sequence: CSASSGGGLETQYF.

This clone came up once. This rearrangement joins TRBV7-2 to TRBJ1-2; D may be TRBD1 (6 bases). V was clipped by 2 bases and J by 2 bases, with 12 bases between them. The CDR3 totals 15 residues. Germline assignment: CDR1 SGHTA and CDR2 FQGNSA. CDR3 in DNA: TGTGCCAGCAGCTTAACTTCAGGGGAAAACTATGGCTACACCTTC. This translates into CASSLTSGENYGYTF.

This sequence joins TRBV10-3 and TRBJ2-5, with TRBD1 matching over 7 bases. Germline loops: CDR1 ENHRY, CDR2 SYGVKD. The CDR3 extends over 14 amino acids. V lost 7 bases and J lost 4; bases outside the gene matches: 9. CDR3 sequence: CAINDRAPGETQYF. CDR3 bases: TGTGCCATCAACGACAGGGCCCCTGGAGAGACCCAGTACTTC.

The chain has TRBV29-1 and TRBJ2-3; 9 nucleotides line up with TRBD2. V lost 0 bases to trimming and J lost 3 bases; unmatched junction nucleotides: 10. The germline gives CDR1 SQVTM, CDR2 ANQGSEA. The CDR3 sequence is 17 residues long. CDR3 sequence (DNA): TGCAGCGTTGAAGACCTCTGGAGCGGGAGGAGGACAGATACGCAGTATTTT. This sequence encodes CSVEDLWSGRRTDTQYF.

The chain links TRBV6-6 to TRBJ2-3, with TRBD2 matching 7 bases. Trimming at V came to 6 bases and at J to 3 bases, leaving 9 bases not matched to a gene. This CDR3 is built from 15 residues. The germline gives CDR1 MNHNY, CDR2 SVGAGI (reference sequence). The CDR3 protein is CASRPGRGETDTQYF. The CDR3 DNA reads as TGTGCCAGCAGACCAGGCCGGGGGGAGACAGATACGCAGTATTTT.

In this sample, this clone turned up once. The V gene is TRBV5-1, the J gene TRBJ1-4; 8 nucleotides line up with TRBD1. Germline-derived CDR1 and CDR2 are SGHRS and YFSETQ. Germline trimming cut 4 bases from V and 5 bases from J; bases unmatched to any gene: 4. The CDR3 totals 14 residues. The CDR3 nucleotides are TGCGCCAGCAGCACAGGGGGTTTAAATGAAAAACTGTTTTTT. It yields the protein CASSTGGLNEKLFF.

This chain connects TRBV27 to TRBJ1-3; maybe TRBD1 (5 bases). CDR3 length equals 18 residues. Germline V gives CDR1 MNHEY, CDR2 SMNVEV (reference sequence). V shed 5 bases and J shed 4 bases, with 24 bases lying between them. The CDR3 loop reads CASSPQVRGPGPGNTIYF. CDR3 sequence (DNA): TGTGCCAGCAGTCCTCAGGTAAGGGGACCAGGGCCCGGAAACACCATATATTTT.

This rearrangement joins TRBV18 to TRBJ2-3; TRBD2 aligns across 11 bases. The CDR3 is 15 amino acids. Germline loops: CDR1 KGHSH, CDR2 LQKENI. The V segment lost 4 bases and the J segment 2 bases; nucleotides outside the gene matches: 2. CDR3 sequence (DNA): TGTGCCAGCTCACAGGGACTAGCGGCCACAGATACGCAGTATTTT. Protein product: CASSQGLAATDTQYF.

This clone was picked up one time. CDR3 in DNA: TGTGCCAGCAGCCCGAACCCCCTAGCCACAGATACGCAGTATTTT. This codes for CASSPNPLATDTQYF. The rearrangement joins TRBV3-1 (or the pseudogene TRBV3-2) to TRBJ2-3, with TRBD2 as a possible D gene (5 bases). The CDR3 is made up of 15 amino acids. The germline V and J ends were trimmed by 4 bases and 2 bases, with 13 bases remaining between them. Germline V CDR1 and CDR2: LGHDT, YNNKEL (reference sequence).

The V call is TRBV14, the J call TRBJ2-4; the match to TRBD1 covers 12 bases. Trimming took 1 base from V and 1 from J; bases not matched to a gene: 17. The CDR3 contains 22 residues. Germline CDR1 SGHDN, CDR2 FVKESK. The CDR3 nucleotides read TGTGCCAGCAGCCAAGCGGGATTCGGACCGGGACAGGGGGCTCGGGCCAAAAACATTCAGTACTTC. Translation gives CASSQAGFGPGQGARAKNIQYF.

The chain employs TRBV20-1 and TRBJ2-3, with D unresolved. Germline V lookup: CDR1 DFQATT, CDR2 SNEGSKA (reference sequence). Trimming removed 3 bases from V and 3 bases from J, with 16 bases in between. The CDR3 loop spans 15 amino acids. Here the CDR3 reads CSASRRGLGTDTQYF. The CDR3 DNA reads TGCAGTGCTAGTCGCCGCGGCCTGGGGACAGATACGCAGTATTTT.

The rearrangement uses TRBV6-5 and TRBJ1-2, with 7 bases that match TRBD1. V lost 5 bases, J lost 1 base, and 4 bases stayed unmatched. The V gene's germline CDR1 is MNHEY and CDR2 SVGAGI. The CDR3 is 14 amino acids. CDR3 amino acids: CASSRDSLNYGYTF. For the CDR3, the DNA is TGTGCCAGCAGTCGGGACAGCCTTAACTATGGCTACACCTTC.

The chain couples TRBV5-1 to TRBJ2-1, with 7 positions matching TRBD1. V shed 2 bases and J 8 bases; nucleotides not matched to a gene: 7. This CDR3 has 14 amino acids. Germline lookup yields CDR1 SGHRS and CDR2 YFSETQ. The CDR3: CASSLGQASDEQFF. For the CDR3, the DNA is TGCGCCAGCAGCTTAGGACAGGCGTCGGATGAGCAGTTCTTC.

The chain joins TRBV11-3 to TRBJ2-1; D is uncertain. Germline CDR1 SGHNT, CDR2 YENEEA. V lost 0 bases and J lost 6, with 9 bases in between. This CDR3 is built from 14 residues. CDR3 region: CASSLEGSFNEQFF. Written as DNA, the CDR3 is TGTGCCAGCAGCTTAGAGGGCAGCTTCAATGAGCAGTTCTTC.

The genes are TRBV14 and TRBJ2-5, with a tentative D call TRBD2 (5 bases). V was pared by 1 base and J by 2 bases, with 14 bases between. Germline lookup yields CDR1 SGHDN and CDR2 FVKESK. This CDR3 has 16 residues. The CDR3 DNA follows: TGTGCCAGCAGCCAAGGCCTAGGGAGAGGGCAAGAGACCCAGTACTTC. Translation gives CASSQGLGRGQETQYF.

This clone was counted once. The chain is built from TRBV7-9 and TRBJ2-6; 7 positions agree with TRBD1. V shed 6 bases, J shed 2 bases, and the junction held 10 bases outside the gene matches. Looked up from germline, CDR1 is SEHNR and CDR2 is FQNEAQ (reference sequence). The CDR3 totals 17 residues. CDR3 residues: CASRGIKQGTGANVLTF. As DNA, the CDR3 is TGTGCCAGCAGGGGGATAAAACAGGGGACTGGGGCCAACGTCCTGACTTTC. The variable domain in full, with the rest retrieved from reference TRBV7-9 and TRBJ2-6, is DTGVSQNPRHKITKRGQNVTFRCDPISEHNRLYWYRQTLGQGPEFLTYFQNEAQLEKSRLLSDRFSAERPKGSFSTLEIQRTEQGDSAMYLCASRGIKQGTGANVLTFGAGSRLTVL.

The V call is TRBV5-1, the J call TRBJ2-1; the match to TRBD2 covers 12 bases. Germline loops: CDR1 SGHRS, CDR2 YFSETQ. This CDR3 comprises 16 residues. After removal of 5 bases from V and 2 bases from J, the junction contained 5 bases not matched to a gene. The CDR3 spells CASSTTSGGPYNEQFF. The CDR3 nucleotides read TGCGCCAGCAGTACGACTAGCGGGGGACCCTACAATGAGCAGTTCTTC.

V usage is TRBV2 and J usage is TRBJ2-2; tentatively, D is TRBD1 (5 bases). CDR1 is SNHLY, CDR2 FYNNEI, per germline. The CDR3 runs to 14 residues. V lost 0 bases, J lost 8 bases, and 10 bases lay in between. The CDR3 region is CASSEAQGVGELFF. The CDR3 DNA follows: TGTGCCAGCAGTGAAGCCCAGGGTGTTGGGGAGCTGTTTTTT.

The V gene is TRBV30, the J gene TRBJ1-4, with a possible D match to TRBD1 (6 bases). Germline CDR1 and CDR2: GTSNPN and SVGIG (reference sequence). The V end was cut by 0 bases, the J end by 5 bases, with 16 bases between. This CDR3 is 16 amino acids long. The CDR3 is CAWSVGGGGPNEKLFF. The CDR3 nucleotides read TGTGCCTGGAGTGTTGGTGGTGGGGGGCCCAATGAAAAACTGTTTTTT. The full variable domain, completed using reference TRBV30 and TRBJ1-4, is SQTIHQWPATLVQPVGSPLSLECTVEGTSNPNLYWYRQAAGRGLQLLFYSVGIGQISSEVPQNLSASRPQDRQFILSSKKLLLSDSGFYLCAWSVGGGGPNEKLFFGSGTQLSVL.

The CDR3 reads CASSMDGYEQYV. CDR3 bases: TGTGCCAGCAGCATGGACGGCTACGAGCAGTACGTC. The chain couples TRBV7-9 to TRBJ2-7; no clear D. The V gene's germline CDR1 is SEHNR and CDR2 FQNEAQ (reference sequence). The CDR3 extends over 12 amino acids. The V gene lost 5 bases and the J gene lost 3 bases, with 8 bases spanning the gap.